This T cell receptor beta chain stems from a study of tumor-infiltrating lymphocytes in primary liver carcinoma (dated by TCRdb to about 2017). About the investigation overall: Surgical resection was performed in China between November 2015 and early 2016 on about 5 patients with histopathologically diagnosed primary liver carcinoma. Hepatocellular carcinoma (four) or combined HCC and intrahepatic cholangiocarcinoma (one) was present in the five patients, who were three men and two women aged 30 to 69 years. A total of some 35 specimens from 5 patients went through TCRbeta repertoire sequencing, namely 25 tumor regions, 5 adjacent noncancerous liver tissues and 5 peripheral blood samples. Roughly 3.5 to 7.13 million productive TCRbeta reads were obtained per sample, and no significant difference in read depth was found between tissue types. Reproducibility between technical replicate repertoires was high, with correlation coefficients above 0.95 and mean shared-clone rates near 0.89. The study combined TCRbeta repertoire sequencing, expression microarrays and whole-exome sequencing across five regions of each liver tumor, with adjacent normal tissue and blood. Tumors of the five patients were stage T1-T3 N0M0 with maximum diameters of roughly 4.2 to 11 cm. Study-wide conclusions, independent of this receptor: Bulk unsorted samples precluded comparing CD4+ and CD8+ T cell repertoires. Because sequencing covered only the TCR beta chain and unpaired alpha chains were not captured, true repertoire diversity is likely underestimated. Pairs of tumor regions showed greater repertoire overlap (mean 36%) than tumor-adjacent pairs (roughly 17%) or tumor-blood pairs (around 15%), which is consistent with antigen-driven expansion. The study included only four to six patients, and the authors note findings should be validated in a larger study. Compared with blood, tumors had a significantly larger share of the repertoire taken up by the top 250 clones (p = 0.039).

TRIzol reagent was used to extract blood RNA from unsorted whole blood, while the DNeasy Blood & Tissue kit provided the germline DNA. Chronic HBV infection was present in the patients, and the patients were treatment-naive at sampling. Before surgery, approximately 3.8 milliliters of peripheral blood were drawn into K2EDTA tubes. With regard to this clonotype: The antigen it recognizes is unknown. Per-base quality was not reported, and no clone a single base away is much larger than it.

Using a constant-region primer and ProtoScript II reverse transcriptase, TCRbeta-specific cDNA was reverse-transcribed from around 520 ng total RNA. Construction of the TCRbeta libraries relied on three nested rounds of multiplex PCR, following a slightly modified ARM-PCR procedure. Each of the first two PCR rounds ran for roughly 9 cycles and used multiplex TRBV1-TRBV30 forward primers together with a Cbeta reverse primer. Sample barcodes and Illumina adapters were attached in a final 25-cycle PCR using Deep VentR polymerase. Before sequencing, amplicons of 200-500 bp were purified from gel using a QIAquick gel extraction kit. An Illumina HiSeq 2500 was used to sequence the TCRbeta amplicons with 250-bp paired-end reads. In the original analysis: Reads were quality-trimmed with Trimmomatic v0.33, and paired reads were merged with FLASH v1.2.11 to recover full CDR3 sequences. V, D and J germline segments were assigned to the rearranged TCRbeta sequences by MiGEC v1.2.1b. Clonotype statistics, along with Shannon-Wiener diversity indices, were calculated using VDJtools v1.0.0. To reduce sampling bias, subsequent analyses other than the diversity analysis used only the 250 most abundant clonotypes in each sample. Clones were called with MiXCR by TCRdb after fastp trimmed the public reads at Q25, and only in-frame beta chains were retained. Every CDR3 protein is listed once, alongside the most common genes and DNA of its rows. TCRdb assigned the V and J calls; the authors' analysis was not used. In all, the sample holds 150,000 to 200,000 distinct CDR3 sequences, and about 60% of those were seen once. The ten largest make up under 75% of the sample.

Reading the germline V gene gives CDR1 MDHEN and CDR2 SYDVKM. Trimming accounts for 3 bases at V and 3 bases at J, while the number of junction bases matched to no gene is 5. Inclusive of the bounding cysteine and phenylalanine, the CDR3 is 14 residues long. The only DNA kept is the CDR3, 42 bases in frame from the first base. Material: peripheral blood. The chain is encoded by TRBV28 joined to TRBJ2-7; the junction holds 7 bases that match TRBD2. The receptor was isolated from a man aged 35 to 55 with primary liver carcinoma and hepatitis B virus infection. The DNA reads TGTGCCAGCAGTTTTAGTGGGAGGGACTACGAGCAGTACTTC. Translated, this gives CASSFSGRDYEQYF.